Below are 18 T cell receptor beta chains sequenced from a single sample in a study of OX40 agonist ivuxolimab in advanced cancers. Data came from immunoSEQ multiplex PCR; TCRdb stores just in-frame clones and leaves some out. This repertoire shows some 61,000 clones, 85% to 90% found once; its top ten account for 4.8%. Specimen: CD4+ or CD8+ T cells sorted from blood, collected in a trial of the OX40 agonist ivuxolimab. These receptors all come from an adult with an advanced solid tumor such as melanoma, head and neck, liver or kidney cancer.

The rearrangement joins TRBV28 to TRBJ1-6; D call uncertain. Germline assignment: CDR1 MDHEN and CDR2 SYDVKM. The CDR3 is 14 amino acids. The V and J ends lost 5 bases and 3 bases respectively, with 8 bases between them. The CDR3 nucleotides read TGTGCCAGCAGTGCGACCAACTATAATTCACCCCTCCACTTT. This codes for CASSATNYNSPLHF.

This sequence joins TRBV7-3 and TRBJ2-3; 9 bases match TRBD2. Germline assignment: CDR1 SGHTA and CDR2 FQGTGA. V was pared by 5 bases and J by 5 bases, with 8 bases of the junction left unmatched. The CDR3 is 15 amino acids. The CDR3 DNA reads TGTGCCAGCAGCGCCGGGACTAGCACAGGAGATACGCAGTATTTT. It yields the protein CASSAGTSTGDTQYF.

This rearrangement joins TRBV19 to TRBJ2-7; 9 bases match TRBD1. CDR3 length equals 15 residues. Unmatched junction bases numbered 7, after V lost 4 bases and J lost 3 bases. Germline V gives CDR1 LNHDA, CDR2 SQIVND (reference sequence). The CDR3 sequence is CASSTAGTGFYEQYF. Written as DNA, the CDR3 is TGTGCCAGTAGTACCGCCGGGACAGGGTTCTACGAGCAGTACTTC. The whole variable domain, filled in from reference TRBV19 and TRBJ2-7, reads DGGITQSPKYLFRKEGQNVTLSCEQNLNHDAMYWYRQDPGQGLRLIYYSQIVNDFQKGDIAEGYSVSREKKESFPLTVTSAQKNPTAFYLCASSTAGTGFYEQYFGPGTRLTVT.

CDR3 residues: CASSDIGTEAFF. CDR3 sequence (DNA): TGTGCCAGCAGCGACATAGGGACTGAAGCTTTCTTT. V and J are TRBV9 and TRBJ1-1; D ambiguous. From germline, CDR1 is SGDLS and CDR2 YYNGEE. There are 12 residues in the CDR3. V lost 3 bases to trimming and J lost 5 bases, with 8 bases between them.

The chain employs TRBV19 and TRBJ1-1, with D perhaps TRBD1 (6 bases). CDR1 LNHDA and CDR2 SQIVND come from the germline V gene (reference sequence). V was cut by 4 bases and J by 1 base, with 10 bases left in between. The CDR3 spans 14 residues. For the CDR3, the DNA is TGTGCCAGTAGTACCAGGACAGAGAACACTGAAGCTTTCTTT. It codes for CASSTRTENTEAFF.

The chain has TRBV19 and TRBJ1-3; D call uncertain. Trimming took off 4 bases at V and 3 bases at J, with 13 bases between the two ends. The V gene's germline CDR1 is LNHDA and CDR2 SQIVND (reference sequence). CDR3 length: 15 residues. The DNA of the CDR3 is TGTGCCAGTAGTACCCCGGCGGCAAATGGAAACACCATATATTTT. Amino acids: CASSTPAANGNTIYF. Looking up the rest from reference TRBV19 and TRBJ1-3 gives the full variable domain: DGGITQSPKYLFRKEGQNVTLSCEQNLNHDAMYWYRQDPGQGLRLIYYSQIVNDFQKGDIAEGYSVSREKKESFPLTVTSAQKNPTAFYLCASSTPAANGNTIYFGEGSWLTVV.

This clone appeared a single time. DNA of the CDR3: TGTGCCAGCAGTGATTTCGGTTGGGGGTCGCCCCAGCATTTT. Translation gives CASSDFGWGSPQHF. This chain links TRBV25-1 with TRBJ1-5; weak D call: TRBD1 (5 bases). The germline V and J ends were trimmed by 3 bases and 9 bases, with 15 bases remaining between them. The germline gives CDR1 MGHDK, CDR2 SYGVNS. CDR3 length: 14 amino acids. The full variable domain, in which reference TRBV25-1 and TRBJ1-5 provide the parts outside the CDR3, is EADIYQTPRYLVIGTGKKITLECSQTMGHDKMYWYQQDPGMELHLIHYSYGVNSTEKGDLSSESTVSRIRTEHFPLTLESARPSHTSQYLCASSDFGWGSPQHFGDGTRLSIL.

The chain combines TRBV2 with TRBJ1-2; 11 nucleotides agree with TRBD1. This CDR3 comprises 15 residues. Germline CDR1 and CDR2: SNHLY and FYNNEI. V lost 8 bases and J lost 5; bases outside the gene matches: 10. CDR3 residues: CASVKDRGPDYGYTF. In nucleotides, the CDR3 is TGTGCCAGCGTTAAGGACAGGGGGCCGGATTATGGCTACACCTTC.

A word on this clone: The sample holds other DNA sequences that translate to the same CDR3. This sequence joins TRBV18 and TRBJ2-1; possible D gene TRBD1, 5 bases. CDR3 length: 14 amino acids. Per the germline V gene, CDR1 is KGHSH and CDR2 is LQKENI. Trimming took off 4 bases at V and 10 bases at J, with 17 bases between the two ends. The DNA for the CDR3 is TGTGCCAGCTCACTGACTTTCAGGGTCGGGGAGCAGTTCTTC. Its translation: CASSLTFRVGEQFF.

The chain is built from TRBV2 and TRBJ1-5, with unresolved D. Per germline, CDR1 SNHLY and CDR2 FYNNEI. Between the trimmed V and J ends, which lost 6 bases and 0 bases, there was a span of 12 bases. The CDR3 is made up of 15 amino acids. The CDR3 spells CASSPGLVSNQPQHF. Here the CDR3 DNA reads TGTGCCAGCAGCCCCGGACTCGTTAGCAATCAGCCCCAGCATTTT.

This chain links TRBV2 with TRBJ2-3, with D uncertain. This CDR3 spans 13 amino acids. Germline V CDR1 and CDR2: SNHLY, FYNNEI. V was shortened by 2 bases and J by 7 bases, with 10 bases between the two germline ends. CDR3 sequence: CASSEMWSNTQYF. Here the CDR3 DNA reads TGTGCCAGCAGTGAAATGTGGAGTAATACGCAGTATTTT.

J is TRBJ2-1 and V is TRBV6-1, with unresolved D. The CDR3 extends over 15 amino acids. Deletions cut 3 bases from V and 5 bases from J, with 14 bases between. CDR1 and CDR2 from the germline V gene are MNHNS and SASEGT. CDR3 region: CASSDHQPINNEQFF. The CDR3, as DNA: TGTGCCAGCAGTGATCATCAGCCCATAAACAATGAGCAGTTCTTC.

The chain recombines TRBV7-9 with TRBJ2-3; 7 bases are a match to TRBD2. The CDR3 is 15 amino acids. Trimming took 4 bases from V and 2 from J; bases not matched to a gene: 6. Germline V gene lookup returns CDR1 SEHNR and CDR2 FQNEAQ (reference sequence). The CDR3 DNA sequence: TGTGCCAGCAGCTCGCCTAGCGGACCCACAGATACGCAGTATTTT. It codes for CASSSPSGPTDTQYF.

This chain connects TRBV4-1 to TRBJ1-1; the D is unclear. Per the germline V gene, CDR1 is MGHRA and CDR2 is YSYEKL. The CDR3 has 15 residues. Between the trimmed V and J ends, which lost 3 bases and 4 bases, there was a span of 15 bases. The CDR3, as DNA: TGCGCCAGCAGCCAGGGATCTTGGGGTGGCACTGAAGCTTTCTTT. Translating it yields CASSQGSWGGTEAFF.

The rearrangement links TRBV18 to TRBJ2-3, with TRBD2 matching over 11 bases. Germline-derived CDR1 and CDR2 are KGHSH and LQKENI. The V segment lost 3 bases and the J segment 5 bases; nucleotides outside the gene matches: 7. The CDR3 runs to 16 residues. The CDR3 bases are TGTGCCAGCTCACCGGGACTAGCGGTCGCACAAGATACGCAGTATTTT. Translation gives CASSPGLAVAQDTQYF.

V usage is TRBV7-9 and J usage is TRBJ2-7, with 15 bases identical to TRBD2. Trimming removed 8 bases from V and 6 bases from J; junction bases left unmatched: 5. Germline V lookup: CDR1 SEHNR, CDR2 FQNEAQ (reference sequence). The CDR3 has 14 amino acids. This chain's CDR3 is CASGLAGGPSEQYF. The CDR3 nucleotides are TGTGCCAGCGGACTAGCGGGAGGGCCAAGCGAGCAGTACTTC.

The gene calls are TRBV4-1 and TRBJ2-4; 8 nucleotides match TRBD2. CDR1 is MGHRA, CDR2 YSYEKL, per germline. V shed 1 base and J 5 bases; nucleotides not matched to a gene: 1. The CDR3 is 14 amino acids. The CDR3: CASSQVRGENIQYF. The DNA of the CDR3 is TGCGCCAGCAGCCAAGTGCGGGGGGAAAACATTCAGTACTTC.

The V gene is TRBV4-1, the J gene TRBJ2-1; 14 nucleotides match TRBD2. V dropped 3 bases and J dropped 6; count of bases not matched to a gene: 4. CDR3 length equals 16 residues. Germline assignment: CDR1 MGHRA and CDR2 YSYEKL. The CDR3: CASSQTSGRAFNEQFF. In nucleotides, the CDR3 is TGCGCCAGCAGCCAGACTAGCGGGAGGGCCTTCAATGAGCAGTTCTTC.